This T cell receptor beta chain was recovered during a study of T cell responses to AZD1222 COVID-19 vaccine. The germline gives CDR1 SNHLY, CDR2 FYNNEI. The CDR3 loop spans 14 amino acids. V lost 6 bases, J lost 0 bases, and 9 bases lay in between. Study-wide points: Mostly white British, mostly female donors; authors suggested clonal diversity may be underestimated.

Method: immunoSEQ multiplex PCR; TCRdb's copy keeps in-frame clones and lacks some. The sample records 95,000 to 110,000 clones, under 95% being singletons. In the case of this clone: Its antigen remains unidentified.

The material was peripheral blood, obtained on day 0 of AZD1222 vaccination. The J gene is TRBJ1-5, the V gene TRBV2; D is possibly TRBD1 (5 bases). This receptor was identified in an adult in good health. The CDR3: CASSQGVSNQPQHF. CDR3 sequence (DNA): TGTGCCAGCAGCCAGGGAGTTAGCAATCAGCCCCAGCATTTT.